This TCR beta chain was documented in a study of PD-L1 blockade in urothelial cancer. The time point was: pretreatment peripheral blood. This clone has just one count. The CDR3 has 17 residues. In germline, CDR1 is SGHRS, CDR2 YFSETQ. V lost 7 bases to trimming and J lost 0 bases; unmatched junction nucleotides: 12. Clones were sequenced by immunoSEQ multiplex PCR, and TCRdb holds only the in-frame ones, with some missing. The sample has some 52,000 clones, around 72% seen once. The rearrangement joins TRBV5-1 to TRBJ1-2, with 10 positions matching TRBD1. The TCR comes from a man between 65 and 85 years old with urothelial cancer. The material sequenced was PBMCs, taken around atezolizumab (anti-PD-L1) treatment. CDR3 bases: TGCGCCAGCGGCAGGACAGGGGGGCTCGGAGCTAACTATGGCTACACCTTC. Its protein is CASGRTGGLGANYGYTF.